Following are 17 T cell receptor beta chains from one sample sequenced in a study of PD-L1 blockade in urothelial cancer. This sample's time point: pretreatment peripheral blood. Some clones are missing from TCRdb's copy, which holds only in-frame ones; the method was immunoSEQ multiplex PCR. The sample has 70,000 or so clones, about 90% seen once. The source material was PBMCs, sampled around atezolizumab (anti-PD-L1) treatment. Receptors were obtained from a man aged 70-80 years with urothelial cancer.

V is TRBV19 and J is TRBJ2-5; tentatively, D is TRBD1 (5 bases). The CDR3 length is 14 residues. Germline V gene data show CDR1 as LNHDA and CDR2 as SQIVND (reference sequence). Trimming shortened V by 1 base and J by 4 bases, and 10 bases separated the two germline ends. The CDR3 region is CASSIGGTRETQYF. In DNA form, the CDR3 reads TGTGCCAGTAGTATAGGGGGCACCCGAGAGACCCAGTACTTC.

The chain combines TRBV10-3 with TRBJ2-6; 9 bases agree with TRBD1. Trimming at V came to 3 bases and at J to 4 bases, leaving 10 bases not matched to a gene. The germline CDR1 and CDR2 sequences are ENHRY and SYGVKD. This CDR3 comprises 18 residues. Here the CDR3 DNA reads TGTGCCATCAGTGAAAGGCCAACAGGGGGCGCCGGGGCCAACGTCCTGACTTTC. Translated: CAISERPTGGAGANVLTF.

The count of this clone is one. The gene calls are TRBV5-4 and TRBJ1-3; D may be TRBD1 (6 bases). V lost 1 base and J 4 bases, leaving 15 bases between the germline ends. The CDR3 loop spans 16 amino acids. Germline-derived CDR1 and CDR2 are SGHNT and YYREEE (reference sequence). CDR3 sequence (DNA): TGTGCCAGCAGCTTGAGGGACACCGGCGGGGGAAACACCATATATTTT. This encodes CASSLRDTGGGNTIYF.

In its sample, this clone was seen a few times. The CDR3 coding sequence is TGTGCCAGCTCCCCCGAATCCAGCGGGAGGGGCAATGAGCAGTTCTTC. Its protein is CASSPESSGRGNEQFF. The rearrangement uses TRBV9 and TRBJ2-1; TRBD2 agrees at 10 bases. The CDR3 is 16 amino acids. V lost 7 bases, J lost 6 bases, and 13 bases stayed unmatched. Germline values: CDR1 SGDLS, CDR2 YYNGEE.

The rearrangement joins TRBV28 to TRBJ1-1; D remains ambiguous. The CDR3 is made up of 14 amino acids. Germline CDR1 and CDR2: MDHEN and SYDVKM. The V end was cut by 6 bases, the J end by 4 bases, with 15 bases between. Here the CDR3 reads CASREAQPGTEAFF. The CDR3 DNA sequence: TGTGCCAGCAGAGAGGCGCAGCCCGGCACTGAAGCTTTCTTT.

The chain recombines TRBV6-5 with TRBJ2-3; tentative D call: TRBD2 (5 bases). The germline V gene has CDR1 MNHEY and CDR2 SVGAGI. This CDR3 has 14 amino acids. V shed 2 bases and J shed 0 bases, with 6 bases lying between them. For the CDR3, the DNA is TGTGCCAGCAGTTACCGCGGGAGCACAGATACGCAGTATTTT. It encodes CASSYRGSTDTQYF.

The chain carries TRBV27 and TRBJ2-2; a possible D gene is TRBD1 (5 bases). Per germline, CDR1 MNHEY and CDR2 SMNVEV (reference sequence). V was shortened by 3 bases and J by 4 bases, with 21 bases between the two germline ends. The CDR3 length is 18 residues. In nucleotides, the CDR3 is TGTGCCAGCAGTTTTGGCGACCCCAGGGTTTTAAGCACCGGGGAGCTGTTTTTT. Residues: CASSFGDPRVLSTGELFF.

This chain uses TRBV5-1 with TRBJ2-7, with D perhaps TRBD2 (6 bases). V was trimmed by 0 bases and J by 2 bases, leaving 12 bases between them. The CDR3 has 15 residues. CDR1 and CDR2 from the germline V gene are SGHRS and YFSETQ. CDR3 sequence reads: CASSLVGGTPYEQYF. The CDR3 DNA reads TGCGCCAGCAGCTTGGTCGGCGGGACCCCCTACGAGCAGTACTTC.

The chain combines TRBV5-1 with TRBJ2-1; 9 positions agree with TRBD1. V shed 4 bases and J 10 bases; nucleotides not matched to a gene: 3. CDR1 and CDR2 from the germline V gene are SGHRS and YFSETQ. The CDR3 loop spans 12 amino acids. CDR3 nucleotide sequence: TGCGCCAGCAGCCTGGACAGGGGCGAGCAGTTCTTC. Translating it yields CASSLDRGEQFF.

The chain recombines TRBV10-2 with TRBJ1-5; the match to TRBD1 covers 7 bases. Losses at the gene ends were 2 bases for V and 3 bases for J; bases not matched to a gene: 10. The CDR3 has 17 residues. Germline CDR1 and CDR2: WSHSY and SAAADI. CDR3 in amino acids: CASSEGRQGGPNQPQHF. The CDR3 region has the DNA TGCGCCAGCAGTGAGGGGCGACAGGGAGGTCCCAATCAGCCCCAGCATTTT.

This clone was found once. The chain is built from TRBV9 and TRBJ2-3; TRBD2 agrees at 9 bases. V shed 5 bases and J 0 bases; nucleotides not matched to a gene: 10. The CDR3 is made up of 17 amino acids. Germline loops: CDR1 SGDLS, CDR2 YYNGEE. The CDR3 is CASSPPGLASSTDTQYF. Written as DNA, the CDR3 is TGTGCCAGCAGTCCTCCGGGACTAGCATCTAGCACAGATACGCAGTATTTT.

The V call is TRBV6-6, the J call TRBJ2-1, with D unresolved. The CDR3 is made up of 12 amino acids. Trimming pared 6 bases from V and 3 bases from J, leaving 6 bases between. Germline V lookup: CDR1 MNHNY, CDR2 SVGAGI (reference sequence). The CDR3 here is CASSMSYNEQFF. The CDR3 nucleotides are TGTGCCAGCAGCATGAGCTACAATGAGCAGTTCTTC.

The chain recombines TRBV19 with TRBJ2-1; no firm D call. Germline CDR1 LNHDA, CDR2 SQIVND (reference sequence). Trimming left V 7 bases short and J 6 bases short, with 10 bases between. The CDR3 sequence is 12 residues long. CDR3 DNA: TGTGCCAGTAAAAGCGAGATCAATGAGCAGTTCTTC. Its protein product is CASKSEINEQFF.

This chain links TRBV9 with TRBJ2-1; D is possibly TRBD1 (5 bases). The CDR3 is made up of 17 amino acids. CDR1 and CDR2 from the germline V gene are SGDLS and YYNGEE. V dropped 0 bases and J dropped 8 bases, with 21 bases sitting between them. Here the CDR3 reads CASSVGGREVSGHEQFF. DNA of the CDR3: TGTGCCAGCAGCGTAGGCGGCAGGGAAGTTTCTGGCCATGAGCAGTTCTTC.

The rearrangement joins TRBV12-5 to TRBJ1-5; the match to TRBD1 covers 8 bases. In germline, CDR1 is LGHNT, CDR2 FRNRAP. CDR3 length equals 18 residues. Unmatched junction bases numbered 15, after V lost 1 base and J lost 7 bases. CDR3 nucleotides: TGTGCTAGTGGTTTGGCCTGGGCCAGGGGGCAGATGGGACAGCCCCAGCATTTT. Protein product: CASGLAWARGQMGQPQHF.

This chain uses TRBV27 with TRBJ2-4, with 7 bases fitting TRBD2. The germline CDR1 and CDR2 sequences are MNHEY and SMNVEV (reference sequence). The CDR3 has 18 residues. V lost 4 bases and J lost 6; bases outside the gene matches: 18. In DNA, the CDR3 is TGTGCCAGCAGTTCCTGGGGATTTAGCGGAGGGGAGGGAAACATTCAGTACTTC. Amino acids: CASSSWGFSGGEGNIQYF.

The chain combines TRBV6-5 with TRBJ1-2, with TRBD1 matching 9 bases. CDR1 MNHEY and CDR2 SVGAGI come from the germline V gene. Trimming at V came to 5 bases and at J to 7 bases, leaving 8 bases not matched to a gene. The CDR3 contains 14 residues. The CDR3 bases are TGTGCCAGCAGTCGGGAAACAGGGGGCTCTGGCTACACCTTC. As protein: CASSRETGGSGYTF.